These T cell receptor beta chains were read from a single sample in a study of blood T cell repertoires in COVID-19. Repertoires were generated with immunoSEQ multiplex PCR, while TCRdb's copy carries only in-frame clones and drops some. The sample lists fewer than 200,000 clones, 84% seen once, with around 12% in the top ten. Material for sequencing was PBMCs or T cells enriched from blood (not recorded which). Every receptor here comes from a man aged 45-65 years who had recovered from COVID-19. Each CDR3 is given without its conserved first and last residue. The order of the fields is V gene, J gene, CDR3 protein.

>TRBV3-1/TRBV3-2|TRBJ2-5
ASSHLAGGLETQY
>TRBV11-2|TRBJ2-7
ASSHGGAYEQY
>TRBV7-9|TRBJ2-7
ASSLVGSALLTYEQY
>TRBV5-1|TRBJ2-5
ASSLAGSGGAQETQY
>TRBV6-4|TRBJ2-1
ASSASGGANEQF
>TRBV5-1|TRBJ1-5
ASRGEGDQPQH
>TRBV4-3|TRBJ2-7
ASSQDREAAYEQY
>TRBV5-1|TRBJ1-2
ASSFYRVYGYT
>TRBV6-5|TRBJ2-3
ASRRLAGDTQY
>TRBV11-2|TRBJ1-4
ASSLGARPNEKLF
>TRBV10-3|TRBJ2-2
AIRDTPGLAGGQNTGELF
>TRBV7-9|TRBJ2-7
ASSLGGQSLTYEQY
>TRBV28|TRBJ1-1
ASSWGTGRGEAF
>TRBV13|TRBJ1-2
ASSSGSRAGYT
>TRBV5-5|TRBJ1-5
ASSHGTSGQPQH
>TRBV5-1|TRBJ1-2
ASSSHGRTGRANYGYT
>TRBV5-1|TRBJ2-2
ASSSLIAGCCTGELF
>TRBV7-2|TRBJ1-1
ASSLGGRAAEAF
>TRBV2|TRBJ2-3
ASSDSSGTDTQY
>TRBV10-2|TRBJ2-4
ASSQDRVRADIQY
>TRBV10-3|TRBJ2-1
AIRGLLSINEQF
>TRBV30|TRBJ2-7
AWKSLTRVSYEQY
>TRBV15|TRBJ1-5
ATSREGRGLGNQPQH
>TRBV5-1|TRBJ1-1
ASSPQFPTTEAF
>TRBV27|TRBJ1-6
ASSLTGLSYNSPLH
>TRBV7-9|TRBJ1-6
ASSQGHGPPLH
>TRBV5-1|TRBJ1-1
ASSSDSLDNTEAF
>TRBV28|TRBJ1-2
ASSMGVGTVNPGRALNRGYT
>TRBV6-1|TRBJ2-3
ASSEITDPGTQY
>TRBV7-9|TRBJ2-7
ASSPGLAGGMYEQY
>TRBV21-1|TRBJ2-5
AGQDWVN